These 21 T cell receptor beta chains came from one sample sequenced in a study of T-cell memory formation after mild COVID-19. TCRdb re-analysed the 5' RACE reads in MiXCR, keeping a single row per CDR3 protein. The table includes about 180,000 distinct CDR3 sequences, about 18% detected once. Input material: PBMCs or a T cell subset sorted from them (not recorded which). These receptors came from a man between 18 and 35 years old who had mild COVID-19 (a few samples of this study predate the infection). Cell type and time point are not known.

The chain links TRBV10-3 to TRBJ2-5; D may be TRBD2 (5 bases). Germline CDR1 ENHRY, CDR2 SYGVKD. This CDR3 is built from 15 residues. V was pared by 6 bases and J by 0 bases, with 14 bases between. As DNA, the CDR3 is TGTGCCATCAGGCTAGGGTCGGGGTACCAAGAGACCCAGTACTTC. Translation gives CAIRLGSGYQETQYF.

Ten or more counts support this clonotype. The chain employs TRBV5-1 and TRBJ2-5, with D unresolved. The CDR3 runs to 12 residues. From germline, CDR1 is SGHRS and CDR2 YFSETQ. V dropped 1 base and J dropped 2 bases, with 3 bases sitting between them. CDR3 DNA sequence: TGCGCCAGCAGCTTGTTACAAGAGACCCAGTACTTC. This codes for CASSLLQETQYF.

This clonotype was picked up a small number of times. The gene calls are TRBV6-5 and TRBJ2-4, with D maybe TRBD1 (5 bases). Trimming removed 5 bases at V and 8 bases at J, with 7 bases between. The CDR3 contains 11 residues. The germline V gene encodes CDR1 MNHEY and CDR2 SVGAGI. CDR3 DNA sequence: TGTGCCAGCAGTATGGGGCACATTCAGTACTTC. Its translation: CASSMGHIQYF.

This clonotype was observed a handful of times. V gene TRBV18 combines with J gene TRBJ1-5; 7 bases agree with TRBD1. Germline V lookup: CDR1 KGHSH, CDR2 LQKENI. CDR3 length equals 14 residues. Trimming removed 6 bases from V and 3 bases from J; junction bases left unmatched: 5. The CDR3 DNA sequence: TGTGCCAGCTCGCAGGGGGGCCCCAATCAGCCCCAGCATTTT. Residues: CASSQGGPNQPQHF.

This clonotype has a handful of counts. The CDR3, as DNA: TGCGCCAGCAGCTTTGGGGGTCTGACTAGCACAGATACGCAGTATTTT. It yields the protein CASSFGGLTSTDTQYF. The genes are TRBV5-1 and TRBJ2-3; either TRBD1 or TRBD2 may supply D (5 bases each). CDR1 SGHRS and CDR2 YFSETQ come from the germline V gene. The germline V and J ends were trimmed by 2 bases and 0 bases, with 13 bases remaining between them. CDR3 size: 16 residues.

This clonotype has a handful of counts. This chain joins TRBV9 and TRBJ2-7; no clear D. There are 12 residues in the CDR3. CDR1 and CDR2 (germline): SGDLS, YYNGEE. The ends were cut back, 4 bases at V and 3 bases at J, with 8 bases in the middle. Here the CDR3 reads CASSIGFYEQYV. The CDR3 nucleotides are TGTGCCAGCAGCATCGGCTTCTACGAGCAGTACGTC.

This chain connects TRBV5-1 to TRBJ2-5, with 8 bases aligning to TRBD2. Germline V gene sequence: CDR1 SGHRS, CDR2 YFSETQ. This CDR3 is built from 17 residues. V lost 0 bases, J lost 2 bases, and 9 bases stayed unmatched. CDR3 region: CASSLARLAGGQETQYF. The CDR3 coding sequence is TGCGCCAGCAGCTTGGCCCGGCTAGCGGGCGGACAAGAGACCCAGTACTTC.

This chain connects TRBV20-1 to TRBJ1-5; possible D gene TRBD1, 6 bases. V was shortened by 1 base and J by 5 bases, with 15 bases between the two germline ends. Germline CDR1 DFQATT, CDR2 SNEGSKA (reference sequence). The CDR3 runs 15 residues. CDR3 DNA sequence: TGCAGTGCTAGAGTGGCCAGGGGAGAATATCAGCCCCAGCATTTT. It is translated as CSARVARGEYQPQHF.

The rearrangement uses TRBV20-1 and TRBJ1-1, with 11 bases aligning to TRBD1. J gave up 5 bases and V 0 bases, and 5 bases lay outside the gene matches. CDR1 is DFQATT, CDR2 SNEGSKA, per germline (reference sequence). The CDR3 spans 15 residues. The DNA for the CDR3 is TGCAGTGCTAGAGAGCCAGGGACAGGGGGGACTGAAGCTTTCTTT. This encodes CSAREPGTGGTEAFF.

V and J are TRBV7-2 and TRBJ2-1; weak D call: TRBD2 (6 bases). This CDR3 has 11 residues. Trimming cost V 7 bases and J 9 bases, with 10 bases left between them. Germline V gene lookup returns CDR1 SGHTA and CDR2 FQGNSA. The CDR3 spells CASTSGLEQFF. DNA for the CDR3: TGTGCCAGCACCTCGGGACTTGAGCAGTTCTTC.

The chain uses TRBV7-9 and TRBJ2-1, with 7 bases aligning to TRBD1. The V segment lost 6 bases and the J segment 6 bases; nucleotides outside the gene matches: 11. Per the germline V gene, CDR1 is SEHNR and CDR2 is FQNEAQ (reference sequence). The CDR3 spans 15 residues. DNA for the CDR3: TGTGCCAGCAGTCTGGGGAGACAGGGCATCAATGAGCAGTTCTTC. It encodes CASSLGRQGINEQFF.

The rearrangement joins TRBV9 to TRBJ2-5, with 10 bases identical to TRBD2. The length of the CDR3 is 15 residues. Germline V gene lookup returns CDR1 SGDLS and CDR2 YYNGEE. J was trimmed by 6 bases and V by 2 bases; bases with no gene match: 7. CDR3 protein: CASSVSGGPEKTQYF. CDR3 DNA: TGTGCCAGCAGCGTTAGCGGGGGGCCTGAAAAGACCCAGTACTTC.

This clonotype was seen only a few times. The CDR3 nucleotides are TGTGCCAGCAGCCGTACTTCTCGCAGCGGGGAGCAGTACGTC. Translated: CASSRTSRSGEQYV. The chain employs TRBV3-1 and TRBJ2-7; a weak D match, TRBD2 (6 bases). Between the trimmed V and J ends, which lost 4 bases and 7 bases, there was a span of 17 bases. From germline, CDR1 is LGHDT and CDR2 YNNKEL (reference sequence). The CDR3 totals 14 residues.

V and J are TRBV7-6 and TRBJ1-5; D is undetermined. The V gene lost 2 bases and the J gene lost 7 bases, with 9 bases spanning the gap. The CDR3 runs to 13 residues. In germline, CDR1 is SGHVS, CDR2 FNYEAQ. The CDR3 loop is CASSLSLEQPQHF. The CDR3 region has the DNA TGTGCCAGCAGCTTATCATTAGAGCAGCCCCAGCATTTT.

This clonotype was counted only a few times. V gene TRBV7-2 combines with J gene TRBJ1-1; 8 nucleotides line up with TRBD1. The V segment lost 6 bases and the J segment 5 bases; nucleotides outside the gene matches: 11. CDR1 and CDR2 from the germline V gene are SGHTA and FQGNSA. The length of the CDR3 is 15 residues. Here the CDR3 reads CASRTQQGGRTEAFF. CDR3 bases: TGTGCCAGCAGGACCCAACAGGGGGGACGGACTGAAGCTTTCTTT.

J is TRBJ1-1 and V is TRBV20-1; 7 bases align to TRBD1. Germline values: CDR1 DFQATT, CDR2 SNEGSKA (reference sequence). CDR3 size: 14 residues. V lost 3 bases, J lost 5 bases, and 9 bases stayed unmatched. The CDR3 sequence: CSASIFDRETEAFF. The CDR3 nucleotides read TGCAGTGCTAGTATATTCGACAGGGAAACTGAAGCTTTCTTT.

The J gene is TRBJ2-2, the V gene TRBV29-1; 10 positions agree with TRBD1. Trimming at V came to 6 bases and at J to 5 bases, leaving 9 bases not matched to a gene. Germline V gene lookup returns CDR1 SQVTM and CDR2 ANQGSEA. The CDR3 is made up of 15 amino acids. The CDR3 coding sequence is TGCAGCGTACCCAGGACAGGGGGGCAGACCGGGGAGCTGTTTTTT. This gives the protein CSVPRTGGQTGELFF.

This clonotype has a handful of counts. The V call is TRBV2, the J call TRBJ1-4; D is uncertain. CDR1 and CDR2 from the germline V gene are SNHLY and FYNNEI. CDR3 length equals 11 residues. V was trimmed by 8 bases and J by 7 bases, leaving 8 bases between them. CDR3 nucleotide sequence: TGTGCCAGCCGGCTTAGTGAAAAACTGTTTTTT. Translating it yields CASRLSEKLFF.

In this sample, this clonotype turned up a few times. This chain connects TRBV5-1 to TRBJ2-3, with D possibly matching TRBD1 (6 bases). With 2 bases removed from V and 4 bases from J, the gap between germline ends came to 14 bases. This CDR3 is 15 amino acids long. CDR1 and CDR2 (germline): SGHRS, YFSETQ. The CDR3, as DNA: TGCGCCAGCAGCTTACAGGGAGCCGGGGCAGATACGCAGTATTTT. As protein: CASSLQGAGADTQYF.

CDR3 sequence: CASSWTQDRTYEQYF. For the CDR3, the DNA is TGTGCCAGCAGTTGGACCCAGGACAGAACTTACGAGCAGTACTTC. The V and J genes are TRBV27 and TRBJ2-7; maybe TRBD1 (6 bases). There are 15 residues in the CDR3. The ends were cut back, 4 bases at V and 4 bases at J, with 17 bases in the middle. From germline, CDR1 is MNHEY and CDR2 SMNVEV (reference sequence).

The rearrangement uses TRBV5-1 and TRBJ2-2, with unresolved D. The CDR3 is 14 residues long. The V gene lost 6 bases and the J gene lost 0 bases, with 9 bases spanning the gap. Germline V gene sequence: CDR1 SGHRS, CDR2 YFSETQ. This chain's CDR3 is CASTGSTNTGELFF. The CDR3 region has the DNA TGCGCCAGCACCGGATCCACGAACACCGGGGAGCTGTTTTTT.